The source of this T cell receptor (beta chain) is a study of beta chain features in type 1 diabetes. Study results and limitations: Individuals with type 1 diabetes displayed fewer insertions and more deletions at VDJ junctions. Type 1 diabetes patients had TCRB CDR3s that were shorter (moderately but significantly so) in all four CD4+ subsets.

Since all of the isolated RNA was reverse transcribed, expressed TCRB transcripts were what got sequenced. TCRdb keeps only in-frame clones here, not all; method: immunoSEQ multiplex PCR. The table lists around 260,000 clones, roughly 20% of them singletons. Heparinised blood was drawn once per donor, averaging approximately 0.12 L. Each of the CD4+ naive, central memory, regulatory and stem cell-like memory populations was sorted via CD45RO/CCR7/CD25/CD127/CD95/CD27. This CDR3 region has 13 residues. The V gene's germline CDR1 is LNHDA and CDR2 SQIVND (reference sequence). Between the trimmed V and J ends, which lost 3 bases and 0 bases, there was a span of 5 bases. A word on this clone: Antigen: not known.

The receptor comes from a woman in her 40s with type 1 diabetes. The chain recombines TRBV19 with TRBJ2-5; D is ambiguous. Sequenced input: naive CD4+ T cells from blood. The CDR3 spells CASSMSNQETQYF. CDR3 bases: TGTGCCAGTAGTATGTCAAACCAAGAGACCCAGTACTTC.